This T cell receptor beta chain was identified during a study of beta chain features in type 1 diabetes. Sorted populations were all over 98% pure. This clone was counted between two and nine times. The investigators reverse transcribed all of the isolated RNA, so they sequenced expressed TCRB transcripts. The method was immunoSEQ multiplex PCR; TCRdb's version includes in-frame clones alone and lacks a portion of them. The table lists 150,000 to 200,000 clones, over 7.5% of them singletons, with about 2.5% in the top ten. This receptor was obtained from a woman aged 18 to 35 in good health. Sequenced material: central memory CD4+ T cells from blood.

The CDR3 loop reads CATSRERNTEAFF. CDR3 sequence (DNA): TGTGCCACCAGCAGAGAGAGGAACACTGAAGCTTTCTTT. J is TRBJ1-1 and V is TRBV15; D unclear. The CDR3 runs 13 residues. Per germline, CDR1 LNHNV and CDR2 YYDKDF (reference sequence). V lost 0 bases and J 1 base, leaving 3 bases between the germline ends.